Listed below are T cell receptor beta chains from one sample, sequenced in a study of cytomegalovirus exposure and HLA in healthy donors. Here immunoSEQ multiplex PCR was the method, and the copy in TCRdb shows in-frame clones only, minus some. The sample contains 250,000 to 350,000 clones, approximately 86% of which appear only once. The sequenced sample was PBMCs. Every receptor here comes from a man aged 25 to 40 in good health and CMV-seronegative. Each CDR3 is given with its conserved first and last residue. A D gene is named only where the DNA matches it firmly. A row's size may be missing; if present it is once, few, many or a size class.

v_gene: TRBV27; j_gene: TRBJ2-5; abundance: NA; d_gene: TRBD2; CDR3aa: CASSLAGGSWTQYF; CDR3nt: TGTGCCAGCAGTTTGGCGGGGGGATCTTGGACCCAGTACTTC
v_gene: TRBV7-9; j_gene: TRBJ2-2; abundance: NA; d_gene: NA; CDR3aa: CASSLARTGNTGELFF; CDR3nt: TGTGCCAGCAGCTTAGCTCGGACGGGAAACACCGGGGAGCTGTTTTTT
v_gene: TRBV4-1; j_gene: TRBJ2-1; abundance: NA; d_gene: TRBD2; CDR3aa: CASSRITSGYNEQFF; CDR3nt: TGCGCCAGCAGCCGCATCACTAGCGGGTACAATGAGCAGTTCTTC
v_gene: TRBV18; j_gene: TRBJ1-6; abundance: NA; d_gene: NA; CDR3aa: CASSPVRNNSPLHF; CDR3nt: TGTGCCAGCTCACCTGTCAGAAATAATTCACCCCTCCACTTT
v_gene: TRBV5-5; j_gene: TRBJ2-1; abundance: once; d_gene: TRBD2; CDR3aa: CASSQNRHPGLAPGDEQFF; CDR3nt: TGTGCCAGCAGCCAAAACCGCCACCCGGGACTAGCTCCGGGGGATGAGCAGTTCTTC
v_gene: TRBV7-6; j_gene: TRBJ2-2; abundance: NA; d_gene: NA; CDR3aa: CASSTRTGGGSGELFF; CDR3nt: TGTGCCAGCAGCACCCGGACAGGAGGGGGATCCGGGGAGCTGTTTTTT
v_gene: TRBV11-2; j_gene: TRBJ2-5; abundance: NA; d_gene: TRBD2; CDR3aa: CASRPGLAETQYF; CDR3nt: TGTGCCAGCAGGCCGGGACTAGCGGAGACCCAGTACTTC
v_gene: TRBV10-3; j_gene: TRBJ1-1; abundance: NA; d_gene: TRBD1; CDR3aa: CAISESGGGTEAFF; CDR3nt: TGTGCCATCAGTGAGTCAGGGGGCGGAACTGAAGCTTTCTTT
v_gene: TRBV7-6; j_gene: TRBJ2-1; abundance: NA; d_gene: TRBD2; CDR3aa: CASSLNGLDGGEQFF; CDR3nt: TGTGCCAGCAGCTTAAACGGACTAGACGGAGGTGAGCAGTTCTTC
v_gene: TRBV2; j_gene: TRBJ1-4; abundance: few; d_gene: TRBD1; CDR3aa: CASIRDRDEKLFF; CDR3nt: TGTGCCAGCATTAGGGACAGGGATGAAAAACTGTTTTTT
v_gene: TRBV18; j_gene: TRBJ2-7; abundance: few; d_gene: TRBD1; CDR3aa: CASSSGTGSKVDF; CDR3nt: TGTGCCAGCTCATCCGGGACAGGGTCTAAAGTGGACTTC
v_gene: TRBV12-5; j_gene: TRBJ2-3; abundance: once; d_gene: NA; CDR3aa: CASGLAPVSDTQYF; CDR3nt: TGTGCTAGTGGTTTGGCCCCAGTTTCAGATACGCAGTATTTT
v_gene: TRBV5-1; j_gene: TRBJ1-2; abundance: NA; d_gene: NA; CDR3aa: CASSRERAGVYGYTF; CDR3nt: TGCGCCAGCAGCCGCGAGAGGGCAGGGGTCTATGGCTACACCTTC
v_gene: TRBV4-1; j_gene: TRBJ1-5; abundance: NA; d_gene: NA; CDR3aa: CASSRPSTGFLSNQPQHF; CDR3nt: TGCGCCAGCAGCCGCCCCTCGACAGGTTTTCTTAGCAATCAGCCCCAGCATTTT
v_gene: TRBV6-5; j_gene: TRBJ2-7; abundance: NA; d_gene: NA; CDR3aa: CASSRTLIYEQYF; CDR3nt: TGTGCCAGCAGCAGGACACTGATCTACGAGCAGTACTTC
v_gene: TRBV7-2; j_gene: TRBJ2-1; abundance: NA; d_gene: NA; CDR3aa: CASSLVQTNNEQFF; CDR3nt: TGTGCCAGCAGCTTGGTACAGACCAACAATGAGCAGTTCTTC
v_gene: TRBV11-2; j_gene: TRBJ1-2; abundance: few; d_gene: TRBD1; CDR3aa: CASSLERTGGYTF; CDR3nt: TGTGCCAGCAGCTTAGAGAGGACAGGGGGCTACACCTTC
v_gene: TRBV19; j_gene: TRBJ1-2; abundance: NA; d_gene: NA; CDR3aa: CASSILHRGNYGYTF; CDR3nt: TGTGCCAGTAGTATTCTCCACCGGGGGAACTATGGCTACACCTTC
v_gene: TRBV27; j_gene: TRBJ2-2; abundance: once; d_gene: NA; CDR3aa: CASSLTQGNTGELFF; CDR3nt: TGTGCCAGCAGTTTAACGCAGGGGAACACCGGGGAGCTGTTTTTT
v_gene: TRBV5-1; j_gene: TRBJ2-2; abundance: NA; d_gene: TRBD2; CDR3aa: CASSFTSGANTGELFF; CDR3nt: TGCGCCAGCAGCTTTACCAGCGGGGCGAACACCGGGGAGCTGTTTTTT
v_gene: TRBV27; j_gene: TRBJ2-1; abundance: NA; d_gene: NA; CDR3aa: CASHWSGFTNEQFF; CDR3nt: TGTGCCAGCCATTGGAGCGGTTTTACGAATGAGCAGTTCTTC
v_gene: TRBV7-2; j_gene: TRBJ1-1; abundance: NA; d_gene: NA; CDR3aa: CASSLGQGSIGAFF; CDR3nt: TGTGCCAGCAGCTTAGGTCAGGGCAGTATTGGAGCTTTCTTT
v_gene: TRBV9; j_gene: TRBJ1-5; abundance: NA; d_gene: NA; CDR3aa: CASSVEGASNQPQHF; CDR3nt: TGTGCCAGCAGCGTAGAAGGGGCAAGCAATCAGCCCCAGCATTTT
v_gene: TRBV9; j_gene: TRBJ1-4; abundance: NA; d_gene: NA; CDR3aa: CASSVGGGAANEKLFF; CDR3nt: TGTGCCAGCAGCGTAGGGGGTGGGGCAGCTAATGAAAAACTGTTTTTT
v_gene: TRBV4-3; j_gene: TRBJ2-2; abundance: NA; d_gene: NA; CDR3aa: CASSQQTRAGELFF; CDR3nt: TGCGCCAGCAGCCAACAAACCAGGGCCGGGGAGCTGTTTTTT
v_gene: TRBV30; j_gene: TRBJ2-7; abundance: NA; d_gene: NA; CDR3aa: CAYYAPAHEQYF; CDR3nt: TGTGCCTACTACGCACCGGCCCACGAGCAGTACTTC
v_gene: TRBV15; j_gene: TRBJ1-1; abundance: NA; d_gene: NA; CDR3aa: CATSRDQEASTEAFF; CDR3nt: TGTGCCACCAGCAGAGATCAAGAAGCAAGTACTGAAGCTTTCTTT
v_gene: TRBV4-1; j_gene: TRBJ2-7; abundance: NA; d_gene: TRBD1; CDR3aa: CASSQRQGYPGEQYF; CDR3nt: TGCGCCAGCAGCCAACGACAGGGGTACCCTGGCGAGCAGTACTTC
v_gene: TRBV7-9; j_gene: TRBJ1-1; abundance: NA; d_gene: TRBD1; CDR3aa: CASSLTGLNTEAFF; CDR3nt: TGTGCCAGCAGCTTGACAGGGCTGAACACTGAAGCTTTCTTT
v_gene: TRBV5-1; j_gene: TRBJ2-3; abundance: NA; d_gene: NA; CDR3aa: CASSPGLPSDTQYF; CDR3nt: TGCGCCAGCAGCCCGGGACTCCCTTCAGATACGCAGTATTTT
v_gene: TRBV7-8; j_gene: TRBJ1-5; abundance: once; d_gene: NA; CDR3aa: CASSSPSAGTLNQPQHF; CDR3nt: TGTGCCAGCAGTTCTCCTTCAGCCGGGACACTCAATCAGCCCCAGCATTTT